These 11 T cell receptor beta chains were sequenced from one sample in a study of vaccination effects on CD4 cells after COVID-19. For these receptors, no antigen is known. Antigen-specific CD4+ T cell clonotypes were called by their expansion after viral peptide-pool culture in ViraFEST. Subsequent to about 10 days of culture, CD4+ T cells were isolated. Every participant took two doses of the BNT162b2 or mRNA-1273 vaccine. The method was immunoSEQ multiplex PCR; TCRdb's version includes in-frame clones alone and lacks a portion of them. The sample records about 46,000 clones, 65% to 75% being singletons. The source material was CD4+ T cells from PBMCs cultured with HCoV-OC43 spike peptides, sampled after COVID-19 vaccination. Subset described: HCoV-OC43 spike overlapping peptide pool stimulation. These TCRs come from a human donor who received a COVID-19 vaccine.

The rearrangement links TRBV27 to TRBJ2-3; 12 bases agree with TRBD2. The CDR3 length is 17 residues. J gave up 5 bases and V 4 bases, and 10 bases lay outside the gene matches. Germline CDR1 and CDR2: MNHEY and SMNVEV (reference sequence). The CDR3 DNA follows: TGTGCCAGCAGTTCGCCGGCGACTAGCGGGAGAGGAGATACGCAGTATTTT. Its protein is CASSSPATSGRGDTQYF.

This clone occurred a few times. The rearrangement links TRBV2 to TRBJ2-2, with D perhaps matching TRBD1 (5 bases). This CDR3 contains 14 residues. Germline CDR1 SNHLY, CDR2 FYNNEI. The V end lost 5 bases, the J end lost 6 bases, and 13 bases lay between the germline ends. CDR3 in amino acids: CASSRRVIAGELFF. The CDR3 bases are TGTGCCAGCAGTCGCAGGGTTATCGCCGGGGAGCTGTTTTTT.

This chain uses TRBV11-2 with TRBJ1-3; weak D call: TRBD1 (5 bases). Germline loops: CDR1 SGHAT, CDR2 FQNNGV. V lost 3 bases and J 3 bases, leaving 12 bases between the germline ends. The CDR3 spans 15 residues. The CDR3 DNA sequence: TGTGCCAGCAGCTTTAGCAGGGAATTTGGAAACACCATATATTTT. This translates into CASSFSREFGNTIYF.

The chain joins TRBV4-2 to TRBJ1-3; D ambiguous. Germline V gene data show CDR1 as LGHNA and CDR2 as YNFKEQ. This CDR3 has 12 residues. V lost 0 bases and J 3 bases, leaving 0 bases between the germline ends. Here the CDR3 reads CASSQDGNTIYF. CDR3 in DNA: TGTGCCAGCAGCCAAGATGGAAACACCATATATTTT.

This sequence joins TRBV11-2 and TRBJ2-5, with no clear D. The germline V gene encodes CDR1 SGHAT and CDR2 FQNNGV. V gave up 5 bases and J gave up 7 bases, with 8 bases separating them. This CDR3 has 11 amino acids. The CDR3: CASSPGVTQYF. DNA of the CDR3: TGTGCCAGCAGCCCAGGAGTGACCCAGTACTTC.

This chain joins TRBV18 and TRBJ1-4; TRBD1 aligns across 8 bases. The V gene end was trimmed by 1 base and the J gene end by 12 bases; junction bases not matched to a gene: 13. CDR3 length: 16 residues. Germline V gene sequence: CDR1 KGHSH, CDR2 LQKENI. Here the CDR3 DNA reads TGTGCCAGCTCACCACGACCCTCAGGGGGCCCCGGGCAACTGTTTTTT. The encoded protein is CASSPRPSGGPGQLFF.

This rearrangement joins TRBV18 to TRBJ1-1; weak D call: TRBD1 (6 bases). There are 12 residues in the CDR3. Germline assignment: CDR1 KGHSH and CDR2 LQKENI. Between the trimmed V and J ends, which lost 6 bases and 6 bases, there was a span of 11 bases. The CDR3 loop is CASSPGGPEAFF. The CDR3 region has the DNA TGTGCCAGCTCCCCGGGGGGCCCTGAAGCTTTCTTT.

The chain is built from TRBV5-6 and TRBJ2-1; D not certain. The CDR3 runs to 12 residues. Deletions cut 1 base from V and 7 bases from J, with 6 bases between. CDR1 is SGHDT, CDR2 YYEEEE, per germline. The CDR3 nucleotides are TGTGCCAGCAGCTTGCTTCGGAATGAGCAGTTCTTC. Translation: CASSLLRNEQFF.

The chain uses TRBV5-1 and TRBJ1-1, with TRBD1 matching over 10 bases. Trimming took 4 bases from V and 0 from J; bases not matched to a gene: 0. Germline loops: CDR1 SGHRS, CDR2 YFSETQ. This CDR3 spans 14 amino acids. CDR3 amino acids: CASSGTGVNTEAFF. CDR3 in DNA: TGCGCCAGCAGCGGGACAGGGGTGAACACTGAAGCTTTCTTT.

The rearrangement uses TRBV5-6 and TRBJ2-7; maybe TRBD1 (6 bases). Trimming cost V 4 bases and J 5 bases, with 13 bases left between them. The CDR3 sequence is 13 residues long. Germline assignment: CDR1 SGHDT and CDR2 YYEEEE. The CDR3 region is CASSQQGGHEQYF. For the CDR3, the DNA is TGTGCCAGCAGCCAACAGGGCGGCCACGAGCAGTACTTC.

Only one count was recorded for this clone. The CDR3 DNA reads TGTGCCACCAGCAGTTCAGCTAACTATGGCTACACCTTC. Its translation: CATSSSANYGYTF. J is TRBJ1-2 and V is TRBV15; D is unresolved. The germline V and J ends were trimmed by 3 bases and 0 bases, with 5 bases remaining between them. The V gene's germline CDR1 is LNHNV and CDR2 YYDKDF (reference sequence). CDR3 size: 13 residues.